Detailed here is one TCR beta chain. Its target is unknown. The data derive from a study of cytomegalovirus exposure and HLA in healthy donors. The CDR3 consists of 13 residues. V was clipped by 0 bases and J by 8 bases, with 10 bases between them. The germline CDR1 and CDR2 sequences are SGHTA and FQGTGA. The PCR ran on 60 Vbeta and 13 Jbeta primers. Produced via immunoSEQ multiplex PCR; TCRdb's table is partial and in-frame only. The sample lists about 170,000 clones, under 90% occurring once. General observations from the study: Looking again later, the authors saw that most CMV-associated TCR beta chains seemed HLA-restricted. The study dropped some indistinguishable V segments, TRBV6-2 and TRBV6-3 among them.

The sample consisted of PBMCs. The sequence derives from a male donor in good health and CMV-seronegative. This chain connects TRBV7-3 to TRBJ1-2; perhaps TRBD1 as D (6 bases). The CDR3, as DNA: TGTGCCAGCAGCTTAACACAGGGAAACGGCTACACCTTC. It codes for CASSLTQGNGYTF.